This TCR beta chain came from a study of Ad26.COV2.S vaccination and SARS-CoV-2 variants. Study-level results: For non-spike TCRs, breadth in vaccine recipients resembled that in placebo recipients. Measurements of TCR breadth and depth may have given underestimates of the total T cell responses.

Measured with immunoSEQ multiplex PCR; TCRdb has only the in-frame clones, and not every one. The sample records about 350,000 clones, 92% being singletons. Points on this clone: As yet, its antigen is unknown.

The V end was cut by 0 bases, the J end by 2 bases, with 12 bases between. CDR3 size: 15 residues. Germline CDR1 is SGDLS and CDR2 is YYNGEE. Specimen: peripheral blood, collected after recovery from COVID-19. The TCR comes from a human donor who had recovered from COVID-19. The chain joins TRBV9 to TRBJ2-7; D not certain. CDR3 amino acids: CASSVGRTLPYEQYF. The CDR3 nucleotides are TGTGCCAGCAGCGTAGGGCGGACGCTTCCCTACGAGCAGTACTTC.